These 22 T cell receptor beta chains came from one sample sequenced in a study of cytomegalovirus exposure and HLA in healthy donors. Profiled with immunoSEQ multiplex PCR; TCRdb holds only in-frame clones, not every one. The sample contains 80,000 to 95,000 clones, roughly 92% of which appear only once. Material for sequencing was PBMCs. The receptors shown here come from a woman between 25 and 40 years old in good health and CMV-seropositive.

The CDR3 spells CASSVGEGEAFF. The CDR3 DNA reads TGTGCCAGCAGCGTAGGAGAGGGCGAAGCTTTCTTT. This chain uses TRBV9 with TRBJ1-1; D gene ambiguous. CDR3 size: 12 residues. The germline gives CDR1 SGDLS, CDR2 YYNGEE. V was clipped by 0 bases and J by 8 bases, with 8 bases between them. The full variable domain, completed using reference TRBV9 and TRBJ1-1, is DSGVTQTPKHLITATGQRVTLRCSPRSGDLSVYWYQQSLDQGLQFLIQYYNGEERAKGNILERFSAQQFPDLHSELNLSSLELGDSALYFCASSVGEGEAFFGQGTRLTVV.

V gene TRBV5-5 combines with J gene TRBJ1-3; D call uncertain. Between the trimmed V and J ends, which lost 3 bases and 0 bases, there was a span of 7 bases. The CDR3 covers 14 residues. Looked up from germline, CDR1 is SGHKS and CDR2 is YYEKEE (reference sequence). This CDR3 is CASSSLSSGNTIYF. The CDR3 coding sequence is TGTGCCAGCAGCTCTCTGTCCTCTGGAAACACCATATATTTT.

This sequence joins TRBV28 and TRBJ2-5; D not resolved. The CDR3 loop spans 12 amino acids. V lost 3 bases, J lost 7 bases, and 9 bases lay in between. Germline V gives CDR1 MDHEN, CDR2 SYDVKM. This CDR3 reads CASSLDSGTQYF. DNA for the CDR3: TGTGCCAGCAGTTTGGATTCGGGGACCCAGTACTTC.

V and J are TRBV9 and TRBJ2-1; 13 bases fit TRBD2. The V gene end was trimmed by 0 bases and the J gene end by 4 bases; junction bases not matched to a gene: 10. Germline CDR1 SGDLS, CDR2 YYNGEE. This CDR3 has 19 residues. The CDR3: CASSVEGRGTSGKYNEQFF. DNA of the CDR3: TGTGCCAGCAGCGTAGAGGGAAGGGGGACTAGCGGGAAGTACAATGAGCAGTTCTTC.

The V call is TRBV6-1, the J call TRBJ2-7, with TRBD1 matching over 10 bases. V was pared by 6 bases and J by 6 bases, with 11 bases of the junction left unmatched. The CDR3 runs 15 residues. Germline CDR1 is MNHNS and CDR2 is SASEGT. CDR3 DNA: TGTGCCAGCAGCCCATCGGGGACAGGGGTTACCGAGCAGTACTTC. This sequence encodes CASSPSGTGVTEQYF.

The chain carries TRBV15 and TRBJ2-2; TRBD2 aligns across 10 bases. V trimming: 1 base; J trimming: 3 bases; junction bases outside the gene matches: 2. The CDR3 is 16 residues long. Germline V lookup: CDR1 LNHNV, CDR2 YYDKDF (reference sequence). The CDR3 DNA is TGTGCCACCAGCAGAGGGACTAGCGGCCACACCGGGGAGCTGTTTTTT. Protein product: CATSRGTSGHTGELFF.

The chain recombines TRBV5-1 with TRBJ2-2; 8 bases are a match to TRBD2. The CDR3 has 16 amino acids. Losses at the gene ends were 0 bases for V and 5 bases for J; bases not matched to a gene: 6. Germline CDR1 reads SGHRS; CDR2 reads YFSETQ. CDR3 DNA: TGCGCCAGCAGCTTGGCCCTAGCGGGTACGACCGGGGAGCTGTTTTTT. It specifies CASSLALAGTTGELFF.

The CDR3 DNA sequence: TGTGCCAGCAGCTTAGCAGTATGGCAGACTGAAGCTTTCTTT. Its translation: CASSLAVWQTEAFF. The chain has TRBV7-2 and TRBJ1-1; D gene ambiguous. Germline assignment: CDR1 SGHTA and CDR2 FQGNSA. This CDR3 has 14 residues. The ends were cut back, 0 bases at V and 5 bases at J, with 10 bases in the middle.

This CDR3 reads CASSQLTGQGYTDTQYF. CDR3 nucleotide sequence: TGTGCCAGCTCACAGCTCACGGGACAGGGATACACAGATACGCAGTATTTT. This chain uses TRBV18 with TRBJ2-3, with 9 nucleotides matching TRBD1. This CDR3 has 17 amino acids. J lost 2 bases, V lost 4 bases, and 10 bases had no gene match. CDR1 KGHSH and CDR2 LQKENI come from the germline V gene.

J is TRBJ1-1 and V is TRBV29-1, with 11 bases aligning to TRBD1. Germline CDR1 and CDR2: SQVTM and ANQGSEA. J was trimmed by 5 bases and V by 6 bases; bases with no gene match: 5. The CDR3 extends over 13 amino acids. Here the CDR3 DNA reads TGCAGCGTAAGAGGACAGGGGGCAACTGAAGCTTTCTTT. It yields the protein CSVRGQGATEAFF.

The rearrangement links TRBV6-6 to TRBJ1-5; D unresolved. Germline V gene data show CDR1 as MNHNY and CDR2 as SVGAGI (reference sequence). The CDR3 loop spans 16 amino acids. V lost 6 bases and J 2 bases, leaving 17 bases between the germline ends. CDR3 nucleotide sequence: TGTGCCAGCAGCCCGACGGAGGGTTCCCGCAATCAGCCCCAGCATTTT. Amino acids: CASSPTEGSRNQPQHF.

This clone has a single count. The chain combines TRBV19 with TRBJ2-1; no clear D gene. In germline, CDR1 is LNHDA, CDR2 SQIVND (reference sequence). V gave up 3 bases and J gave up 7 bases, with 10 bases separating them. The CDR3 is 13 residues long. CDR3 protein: CASSIAESNEQFF. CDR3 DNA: TGTGCCAGTAGTATTGCGGAATCAAATGAGCAGTTCTTC.

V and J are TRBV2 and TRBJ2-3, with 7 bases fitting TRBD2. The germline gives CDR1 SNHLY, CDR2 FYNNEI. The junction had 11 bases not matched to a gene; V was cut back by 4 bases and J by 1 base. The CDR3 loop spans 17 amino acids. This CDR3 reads CASSGGTSAIRTDTQYF. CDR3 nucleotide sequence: TGTGCCAGCAGTGGAGGTACTAGCGCGATACGCACAGATACGCAGTATTTT.

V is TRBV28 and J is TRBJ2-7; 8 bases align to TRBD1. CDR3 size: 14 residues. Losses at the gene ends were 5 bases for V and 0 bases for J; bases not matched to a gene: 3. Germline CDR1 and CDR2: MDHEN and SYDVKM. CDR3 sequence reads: CASSGDRSSYEQYF. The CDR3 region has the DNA TGTGCCAGCAGTGGGGACAGGAGCTCCTACGAGCAGTACTTC.

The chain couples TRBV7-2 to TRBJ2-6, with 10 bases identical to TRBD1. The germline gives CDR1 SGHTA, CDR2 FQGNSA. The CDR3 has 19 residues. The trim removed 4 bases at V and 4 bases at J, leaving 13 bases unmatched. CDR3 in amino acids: CASSSYGRTGGFGANVLTF. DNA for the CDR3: TGTGCCAGCAGCTCGTATGGACGGACAGGGGGATTCGGGGCCAACGTCCTGACTTTC.

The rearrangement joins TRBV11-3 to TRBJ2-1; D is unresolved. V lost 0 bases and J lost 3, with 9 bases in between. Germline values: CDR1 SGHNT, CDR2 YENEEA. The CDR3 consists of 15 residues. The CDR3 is CASSLDSINYNEQFF. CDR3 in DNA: TGTGCCAGCAGCTTAGATTCTATTAACTACAATGAGCAGTTCTTC.

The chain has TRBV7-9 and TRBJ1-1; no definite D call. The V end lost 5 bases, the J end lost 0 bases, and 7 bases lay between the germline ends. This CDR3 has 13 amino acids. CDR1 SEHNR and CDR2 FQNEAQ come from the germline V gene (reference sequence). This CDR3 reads CASSPDMNTEAFF. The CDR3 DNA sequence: TGTGCCAGCAGCCCAGACATGAACACTGAAGCTTTCTTT.

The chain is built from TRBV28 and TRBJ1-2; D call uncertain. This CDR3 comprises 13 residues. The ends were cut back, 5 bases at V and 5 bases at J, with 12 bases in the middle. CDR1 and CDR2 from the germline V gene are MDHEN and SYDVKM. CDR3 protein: CASSNIQFYGYTF. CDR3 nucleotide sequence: TGTGCCAGCAGTAACATCCAGTTTTATGGCTACACCTTC.

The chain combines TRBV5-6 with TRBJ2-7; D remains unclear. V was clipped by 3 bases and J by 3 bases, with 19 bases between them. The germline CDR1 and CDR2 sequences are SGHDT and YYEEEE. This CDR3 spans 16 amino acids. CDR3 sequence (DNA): TGTGCCAGCAGCTCCAGAGGCCGAGGAATAAGCTACGAGCAGTACTTC. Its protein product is CASSSRGRGISYEQYF.

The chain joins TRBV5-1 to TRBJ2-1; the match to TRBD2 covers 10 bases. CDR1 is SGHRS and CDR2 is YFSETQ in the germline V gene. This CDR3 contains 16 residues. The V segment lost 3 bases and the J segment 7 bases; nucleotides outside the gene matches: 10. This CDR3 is CASSSLAGGLGNEQFF. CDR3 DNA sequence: TGCGCCAGCAGCTCTTTAGCGGGAGGCCTGGGGAATGAGCAGTTCTTC. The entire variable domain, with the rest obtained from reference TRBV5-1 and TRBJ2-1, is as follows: KAGVTQTPRYLIKTRGQQVTLSCSPISGHRSVSWYQQTPGQGLQFLFEYFSETQRNKGNFPGRFSGRQFSNSRSEMNVSTLELGDSALYLCASSSLAGGLGNEQFFGPGTRLTVL.

CDR3 in DNA: TGTGCCTGGAGGTTGGGGCGTTTTACAGATACGCAGTATTTT. Its protein product is CAWRLGRFTDTQYF. The rearrangement uses TRBV30 and TRBJ2-3; TRBD1 might be the D (5 bases). Trimming removed 3 bases at V and 3 bases at J, with 13 bases between. There are 14 residues in the CDR3. The germline CDR1 and CDR2 sequences are GTSNPN and SVGIG (reference sequence).

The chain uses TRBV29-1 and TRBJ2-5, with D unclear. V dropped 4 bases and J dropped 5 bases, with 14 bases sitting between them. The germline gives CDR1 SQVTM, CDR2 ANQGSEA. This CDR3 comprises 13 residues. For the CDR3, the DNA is TGCAGCGTTGGTATCGTGATCGGGGAGACCCAGTACTTC. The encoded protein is CSVGIVIGETQYF. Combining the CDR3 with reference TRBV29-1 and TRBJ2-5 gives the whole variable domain SAVISQKPSRDICQRGTSLTIQCQVDSQVTMMFWYRQQPGQSLTLIATANQGSEATYESGFVIDKFPISRPNLTFSTLTVSNMSPEDSSIYLCSVGIVIGETQYFGPGTRLLVL.